A selection of T cell receptor beta chains follows, all from one sample in a study of shared clonotypes between healthy human individuals. Clones were sequenced by immunoSEQ multiplex PCR, and TCRdb holds only the in-frame ones, with some missing. Here the sample spans around 600,000 clones, 85% to 95% being singletons. The sequenced material came from naive CD8+ T cells sorted from blood. These receptor sequences come from a woman between 25 and 40 years old in good health. Both conserved end residues are part of each CDR3. A D gene is named only where the DNA matches it firmly. Clone size is given for some rows only: seen once, a few or many times, or a class if the clone is expanded.

v_call,j_call,d_call,clone_size,cdr3_aa,cdr3_nt
TRBV6-1,TRBJ1-5,TRBD1,.,CASSPGQFNQPQHF,TGTGCCAGCAGTCCGGGACAGTTCAATCAGCCCCAGCATTTT
TRBV11-2,TRBJ2-7,TRBD2,.,CASSLGGTTYEQYF,TGTGCCAGCAGCTTAGGTGGGACTACCTACGAGCAGTACTTC
TRBV19,TRBJ2-7,TRBD2,once,CASSPMASGALYEQYF,TGTGCCAGTAGTCCCATGGCTAGCGGGGCCCTCTACGAGCAGTACTTC
TRBV15,TRBJ2-1,.,once,CATSRDWDIRSYNEQFF,TGTGCCACCAGCAGAGATTGGGACATCCGCTCCTACAATGAGCAGTTCTTC
TRBV19,TRBJ2-7,.,.,CASSIGDRRKYEQYF,TGTGCCAGTAGTATTGGAGACCGTCGGAAATACGAGCAGTACTTC
TRBV19,TRBJ2-7,.,.,CASSISDRRSYEQYF,TGTGCCAGTAGTATCTCCGACAGGCGCTCCTACGAGCAGTACTTC
TRBV27,TRBJ2-5,TRBD2,.,CASRGSEREGLRGETQYF,TGTGCCAGCAGGGGGAGTGAGCGGGAGGGCCTGAGAGGGGAGACCCAGTACTTC
TRBV28,TRBJ1-5,TRBD1,.,CASSPRGGIGQPQHF,TGTGCCAGCAGTCCCAGGGGGGGGATTGGTCAGCCCCAGCATTTT
TRBV23-1,TRBJ1-5,.,.,CASSQSVEGEPRPQHF,TGCGCCAGCAGTCAATCGGTCGAAGGTGAGCCTCGGCCCCAGCATTTT
TRBV6-5,TRBJ2-7,TRBD2,once,CASSYGIAGVQYF,TGTGCCAGCAGTTACGGTATAGCGGGAGTGCAGTACTTC
TRBV11-2,TRBJ2-1,TRBD2,.,CASSLRLAVNEQFF,TGTGCCAGCAGCTTAAGGCTAGCGGTCAATGAGCAGTTCTTC
TRBV5-4,TRBJ1-1,TRBD1,once,CASSGYRGNTEAFF,TGTGCCAGCAGCGGTTACAGGGGGAACACTGAAGCTTTCTTT
TRBV30,TRBJ2-5,TRBD2,.,CAWSVIGLATETQYF,TGTGCCTGGAGTGTAATCGGACTAGCTACGGAGACCCAGTACTTC
TRBV28,TRBJ1-2,TRBD1,.,CASSLHGQGANYGYTF,TGTGCCAGCAGTTTACACGGACAGGGGGCTAACTATGGCTACACCTTC
TRBV19,TRBJ2-1,.,.,CASSIGRNEQFF,TGTGCCAGTAGTATAGGTAGAAATGAGCAGTTCTTC
TRBV10-1,TRBJ1-5,TRBD1,.,CASSNRGRSSQHF,TGCGCCAGCAGTAACAGGGGTCGATCGTCCCAGCATTTT
TRBV11-2,TRBJ1-3,TRBD1,.,CASSLFQGAGNTIYF,TGTGCCAGCAGCTTATTTCAGGGGGCTGGAAACACCATATATTTT
TRBV6-5,TRBJ1-2,.,.,CASSYSGAANYGYTF,TGTGCCAGCAGTTACTCGGGTGCAGCAAACTATGGCTACACCTTC
TRBV10-3,TRBJ2-2,.,.,CAISPGATNTGELFF,TGTGCCATCAGTCCTGGCGCCACGAACACCGGGGAGCTGTTTTTT
TRBV7-8,TRBJ2-2,TRBD2,once,CASSMGGIANTGELFF,TGTGCCAGCAGCATGGGGGGGATCGCGAACACCGGGGAGCTGTTTTTT
TRBV27,TRBJ1-5,TRBD1,.,CASSRRQGGQPQHF,TGTGCCAGCAGTAGGCGACAGGGAGGGCAGCCCCAGCATTTT
TRBV4-1,TRBJ1-6,.,.,CASSPKGQLYNSPLHF,TGCGCCAGCAGCCCGAAAGGACAGCTCTATAATTCACCCCTCCACTTT
TRBV5-6,TRBJ2-7,.,.,CASSFSWSYEQYF,TGTGCCAGCAGCTTTAGCTGGTCCTACGAGCAGTACTTC
TRBV6-1,TRBJ1-5,.,once,CASSEVPGSNQPQHF,TGTGCCAGCAGTGAAGTGCCAGGCTCCAATCAGCCCCAGCATTTT
TRBV27,TRBJ2-7,.,.,CASSFLQDTYEQYF,TGTGCCAGCAGTTTCTTACAGGATACCTACGAGCAGTACTTC
TRBV7-9,TRBJ2-3,.,.,CASSLDLGDTDTQYF,TGTGCCAGCAGCTTAGATTTGGGGGACACAGATACGCAGTATTTT
TRBV9,TRBJ1-2,TRBD1,.,CASSGWTGGNYGYTF,TGTGCCAGCAGCGGATGGACAGGGGGCAACTATGGCTACACCTTC
TRBV28,TRBJ1-1,.,.,CASSFPGAPNTEAFF,TGTGCCAGCAGTTTTCCAGGGGCACCGAACACTGAAGCTTTCTTT
TRBV2,TRBJ1-2,TRBD1,.,CARGPGQWPYGYTF,TGTGCCAGAGGGCCGGGACAGTGGCCCTATGGCTACACCTTC
TRBV6-1,TRBJ1-1,TRBD1,.,CASSFRTGMNTEAFF,TGTGCCAGCAGTTTTCGGACAGGGATGAACACTGAAGCTTTCTTT
TRBV5-6,TRBJ2-5,.,.,CASSLVVQETQYF,TGTGCCAGCAGCTTGGTTGTTCAAGAGACCCAGTACTTC
TRBV6-5,TRBJ2-7,TRBD2,.,CASSYPLAGGYEQYF,TGTGCCAGCAGTTACCCCCTAGCGGGAGGCTACGAGCAGTACTTC
TRBV2,TRBJ2-2,.,.,CASKAGPDTGELFF,TGTGCCAGCAAGGCGGGACCAGACACCGGGGAGCTGTTTTTT